One and the same sample provided the 27 T cell receptor beta chains below, sequenced in a study of T cell repertoires in cytomegalovirus infection (dated by TCRdb to the late 2010s). For these TCRs, the target antigens are not known. Instrument used: Illumina HiSeq 1500. The public reads were run again by TCRdb, first through fastp at Q25 and then through MiXCR, and only productive beta chains were kept. Merged by CDR3 protein, the rows form single entries marked with the most common genes and DNA. The sample table holds approximately 280,000 distinct CDR3 sequences, of which about 20% were seen once. The leading ten clones occupy roughly a fifth of the sample. What the treatment or condition label conveys for this sample: in vitro stimulation with specific CMV peptide epitopes to enrich CMV-specific T cells. This specimen consisted of cultured PBMCs, obtained from culture after CMV antigen stimulation. The receptors derive from a human donor in good health (CMV status not recorded). Some clones in this sample may be carry-over from other donors' samples.

This clonotype has ten or more counts. The chain couples TRBV11-3 to TRBJ2-1, with D tentatively TRBD1 (7 bases). Germline V lookup: CDR1 SGHNT, CDR2 YENEEA. Trimming took off 8 bases at V and 6 bases at J, with 14 bases between the two ends. This CDR3 has 13 residues. The CDR3 is CASLSQGGNEQFF. The DNA for the CDR3 is TGTGCCAGCCTTTCTCAGGGGGGCAATGAGCAGTTCTTC.

This clonotype was detected many times. The gene calls are TRBV7-9 and TRBJ2-1; 10 bases match TRBD2. The trim removed 5 bases at V and 2 bases at J, leaving 12 bases unmatched. The germline gives CDR1 SEHNR, CDR2 FQNEAQ (reference sequence). The CDR3 is 18 amino acids. The DNA for the CDR3 is TGTGCCAGCAGCCTTGAGGGTTCCGGGACTAGCGCCTACAATGAGCAGTTCTTC. The encoded protein is CASSLEGSGTSAYNEQFF.

There are many counts of this clonotype. The chain links TRBV7-2 to TRBJ2-1, with D hard to call. From germline, CDR1 is SGHTA and CDR2 FQGNSA. The CDR3 has 16 residues. V was shortened by 1 base and J by 0 bases, with 10 bases between the two germline ends. The CDR3 DNA reads TGTGCCAGCAGCTTAGTATCGGGTAACTCCTACAATGAGCAGTTCTTC. Translating it yields CASSLVSGNSYNEQFF.

The J gene is TRBJ1-5, the V gene TRBV6-2 or TRBV6-3, with 7 nucleotides matching TRBD1. The germline V gene encodes CDR1 MNHEY and CDR2 SVGEGT. After removal of 9 bases from V and 1 base from J, the junction contained 27 bases not matched to a gene. The CDR3 consists of 21 residues. The CDR3 sequence is CARDREPLSFPGGASNQPQHF. The DNA for the CDR3 is TGTGCCAGAGACAGGGAACCCCTATCCTTCCCCGGGGGGGCGAGCAATCAGCCCCAGCATTTT.

J is TRBJ1-1 and V is TRBV4-1; D is ambiguous. V was clipped by 3 bases and J by 1 base, with 9 bases between them. The CDR3 length is 14 residues. Germline V gene sequence: CDR1 MGHRA, CDR2 YSYEKL. This chain's CDR3 is CASSHLGENTEAFF. The CDR3, as DNA: TGCGCCAGCAGCCACCTAGGAGAGAACACTGAAGCTTTCTTT.

This clonotype showed up just once. The CDR3 region is CATSSLRDRVEGGIQYF. In DNA, the CDR3 is TGTGCCACCAGCAGTCTTCGGGACAGGGTCGAGGGGGGCATTCAGTACTTC. The genes are TRBV15 and TRBJ2-4; 9 nucleotides line up with TRBD1. J lost 9 bases, V lost 3 bases, and 15 bases had no gene match. This CDR3 region has 17 residues. Germline V gene data show CDR1 as LNHNV and CDR2 as YYDKDF (reference sequence).

The V and J genes are TRBV4-3 and TRBJ1-1; weak D call: TRBD1 (5 bases). This CDR3 region has 15 residues. The ends were cut back, 3 bases at V and 3 bases at J, with 14 bases in the middle. CDR1 is LGHNA and CDR2 is YSLEER in the germline V gene. The CDR3 nucleotides are TGCGCCAGCAGCCACGACTCGGGAGGGGACACTGAAGCTTTCTTT. Encoded protein: CASSHDSGGDTEAFF.

At least ten counts were recorded for this clonotype. CDR3 in amino acids: CASSSTTGGGQPQHF. The CDR3 DNA reads TGTGCCAGCAGCTCGACCACAGGGGGCGGCCAGCCCCAGCATTTT. This chain connects TRBV7-2 to TRBJ1-5; 9 bases match TRBD1. Germline V gives CDR1 SGHTA, CDR2 FQGNSA. The CDR3 runs to 15 residues. The junction had 8 bases not matched to a gene; V was cut back by 4 bases and J by 7 bases.

In this sample, this clonotype turned up once. The CDR3 does not close with the conserved phenylalanine or tryptophan, likely indicating a read error. The DNA is omitted, as the CDR3 cannot be located on it reliably, and the CDR3 follows TCRdb's listing. V is TRBV7-6 and J is TRBJ1-5; the DNA was not used to check the table's D call, TRBD1. Germline V gives CDR1 SGHVS, CDR2 FNYEAQ. The CDR3 region is 11 residues in length, termini included. The CDR3 reads CASSLGGDWTV.

The chain joins TRBV2 to TRBJ2-4; D is undetermined. This CDR3 region has 12 residues. CDR1 is SNHLY, CDR2 FYNNEI, per germline. The V end lost 2 bases, the J end lost 12 bases, and 11 bases lay between the germline ends. CDR3 coding DNA: TGTGCCAGCAGTGAAAGTCTACTTCATCAGTACTTC. Its translation: CASSESLLHQYF.

The gene calls are TRBV7-8 and TRBJ2-5; D possibly corresponds to TRBD1 (5 bases). CDR1 and CDR2 from the germline V gene are SGHVS and FQNEAQ. The CDR3 has 14 amino acids. V lost 1 base and J lost 5, with 11 bases in between. CDR3 in amino acids: CASSLGLRAETQYF. The CDR3 DNA is TGTGCCAGCAGCTTAGGTCTCAGGGCTGAGACCCAGTACTTC.

This clonotype was observed many times. The V gene is TRBV7-9, the J gene TRBJ2-5; weak D call: TRBD2 (5 bases). The CDR3 runs 16 residues. Trimming took off 1 base at V and 5 bases at J, with 17 bases between the two ends. Germline-derived CDR1 and CDR2 are SEHNR and FQNEAQ (reference sequence). In DNA, the CDR3 is TGTGCCAGCAGCTTAGAACCGCGGGTCCAGGACGAGACCCAGTACTTC. Its translation: CASSLEPRVQDETQYF.

This chain joins TRBV18 and TRBJ1-1, with 8 bases matching TRBD1. V was pared by 4 bases and J by 0 bases, with 10 bases of the junction left unmatched. This CDR3 contains 17 residues. Germline-derived CDR1 and CDR2 are KGHSH and LQKENI. The CDR3 spells CASSHDRTGQMNTEAFF. In nucleotides, the CDR3 is TGTGCCAGCTCACACGATCGGACAGGGCAAATGAACACTGAAGCTTTCTTT.

This clonotype was observed a handful of times. The CDR3, as DNA: TGCGCCAGCAGCCAAGGCTTGGGGCCGCTGATGTACGAGCAGTACTTC. Translated, it gives CASSQGLGPLMYEQYF. The chain uses TRBV4-1 and TRBJ2-7; TRBD1 is a possible D gene (5 bases). The CDR3 contains 16 residues. With 1 base removed from V and 4 bases from J, the gap between germline ends came to 17 bases. Germline CDR1 and CDR2: MGHRA and YSYEKL.

The V gene is TRBV19, the J gene TRBJ2-7, with 10 bases fitting TRBD2. The CDR3 has 15 residues. The germline gives CDR1 LNHDA, CDR2 SQIVND (reference sequence). Unmatched junction bases numbered 6, after V lost 4 bases and J lost 3 bases. CDR3 coding DNA: TGTGCCAGTAGTAGAGGACTAGCGGACAACTACGAGCAGTACTTC. Protein: CASSRGLADNYEQYF.

This clonotype was observed a few times. Relative to the germline gene, one junction end is altered; a read error may explain this. CDR3 sequence: CASRRTSFNSPLHF. CDR3 coding DNA: TGTGCCAGCAGGAGGACTTCCTTTAATTCACCCCTCCACTTT. This chain connects TRBV12-3 or TRBV12-4 to TRBJ1-6; D gene uncertain. This CDR3 has 14 amino acids.

A few counts support this clonotype. CDR3 bases: TGTGCCAGCAGGAAGGGGGGACTAGACGATAGTGAGCAGTTCTTC. Amino acid sequence: CASRKGGLDDSEQFF. The chain recombines TRBV2 with TRBJ2-1; 8 bases line up with TRBD2. The CDR3 has 15 residues. The germline gives CDR1 SNHLY, CDR2 FYNNEI. The V and J ends lost 6 bases and 9 bases, in that order; junction bases with no gene match: 13.

This clonotype was observed many times. V is TRBV7-2 and J is TRBJ2-1; TRBD1 is a possible D gene (7 bases). CDR1 is SGHTA and CDR2 is FQGNSA in the germline V gene. There are 17 residues in the CDR3. V shed 2 bases and J shed 6 bases, with 20 bases lying between them. Here the CDR3 reads CASSLRAVTGRGNEQFF. The DNA for the CDR3 is TGTGCCAGCAGCTTACGCGCCGTGACAGGGCGGGGCAATGAGCAGTTCTTC. The full variable domain, its missing parts supplied by reference TRBV7-2 and TRBJ2-1, is GAGVSQSPSNKVTEKGKDVELRCDPISGHTALYWYRQSLGQGLEFLIYFQGNSAPDKSGLPSDRFSAERTGGSVSTLTIQRTQQEDSAVYLCASSLRAVTGRGNEQFFGPGTRLTVL.

Comment on this clonotype: One end of the junction does not line up with germline, which may come from a read error. The rearrangement links TRBV12-3 or TRBV12-4 to TRBJ1-4; TRBD1 is a possible D gene (5 bases). The CDR3 sequence is 15 residues long. Here the CDR3 DNA reads TGTGCCAGCAGCCCTCGCCCGGGACGGAATGAAAAACGGTTTTTT. This codes for CASSPRPGRNEKRFF.

The sample holds many counts of this clonotype. The chain uses TRBV7-2 and TRBJ2-2; 10 bases line up with TRBD2. CDR1 and CDR2 from the germline V gene are SGHTA and FQGNSA. This CDR3 region has 15 residues. With V trimmed by 6 bases and J by 8 bases, 9 bases remained unmatched. CDR3 in amino acids: CASRDSSGRVGELFF. CDR3 coding DNA: TGTGCCAGCAGAGATTCTAGCGGGAGAGTAGGGGAGCTGTTTTTT.

There are many counts of this clonotype. V gene TRBV7-2 combines with J gene TRBJ1-6, with a tentative D call TRBD1 (6 bases). The CDR3 extends over 21 amino acids. The germline V gene encodes CDR1 SGHTA and CDR2 FQGNSA. V lost 1 base and J 10 bases, leaving 32 bases between the germline ends. The CDR3 DNA sequence: TGTGCCAGCAGCTTAGAGGGCGGGGCAATACAGGGCGGGGGTCGTGGATCACCCCTCCACTTT. It codes for CASSLEGGAIQGGGRGSPLHF.

The V and J genes are TRBV4-3 and TRBJ2-5; no clear D. From germline, CDR1 is LGHNA and CDR2 YSLEER. The CDR3 has 14 amino acids. The germline V and J ends were trimmed by 1 base and 5 bases, with 11 bases remaining between them. CDR3 coding DNA: TGCGCCAGCAGCCAAGGGAACCGCTTGGAGACCCAGTACTTC. It codes for CASSQGNRLETQYF.

This clonotype was seen more than once but under ten times. The gene calls are TRBV6-2 or TRBV6-3 and TRBJ1-1; tentative D call: TRBD1 (6 bases). Germline CDR1 is MNHEY and CDR2 is SVGEGT. The length of the CDR3 is 16 residues. V was cut by 5 bases and J by 4 bases, with 20 bases left in between. CDR3 nucleotides: TGTGCCAGCAGTCGAACCGACAGGAGTGGTGCCACTGAAGCTTTCTTT. Amino acid sequence: CASSRTDRSGATEAFF.

The rearrangement links TRBV5-4 to TRBJ2-7, with 11 nucleotides matching TRBD2. V dropped 3 bases and J dropped 9; count of bases not matched to a gene: 11. The length of the CDR3 is 15 residues. Germline V CDR1 and CDR2: SGHNT, YYREEE (reference sequence). Written as DNA, the CDR3 is TGTGCCAGCAGCTCCGAACGGACTAGCGGGTTGGGGCAGTACGTC. This translates into CASSSERTSGLGQYV.

Details on this clonotype: This may be a read error: a much more frequent sequence differs by one nucleotide. The J gene is TRBJ1-2, the V gene TRBV7-2; 8 positions agree with TRBD1. Germline trimming cut 7 bases from V and 2 bases from J; bases unmatched to any gene: 15. Germline V gene sequence: CDR1 SGHTA, CDR2 FQGNSA. There are 17 residues in the CDR3. DNA of the CDR3: TGTGCCAGCAACTCCTGGACAGGGCGAACTAACAACTATGGCTACACCTTC. Encoded protein: CASNSWTGRTNNYGYTF. The full variable domain, in which reference TRBV7-2 and TRBJ1-2 provide the parts outside the CDR3, is GAGVSQSPSNKVTEKGKDVELRCDPISGHTALYWYRQSLGQGLEFLIYFQGNSAPDKSGLPSDRFSAERTGGSVSTLTIQRTQQEDSAVYLCASNSWTGRTNNYGYTFGSGTRLTVV.

At least ten counts were recorded for this clonotype. The chain recombines TRBV7-2 with TRBJ1-6, with D perhaps matching TRBD1 (5 bases). This CDR3 is 15 amino acids long. The ends were cut back, 2 bases at V and 7 bases at J, with 12 bases in the middle. Germline CDR1 is SGHTA and CDR2 is FQGNSA. DNA for the CDR3: TGTGCCAGCAGCTTATCAGGGCCGTACAATTCACCCCTCCACTTT. Protein sequence: CASSLSGPYNSPLHF.

In this sample, this clonotype turned up many times. This rearrangement joins TRBV24-1 to TRBJ1-5, with TRBD1 identical over 7 bases. From germline, CDR1 is KGHDR and CDR2 SFDVKD. This CDR3 contains 12 residues. V gave up 5 bases and J gave up 12 bases; unmatched junction bases: 6. For the CDR3, the DNA is TGTGCCACCAGTGCATGGGACAGCCTCCAGCATTTT. Residues: CATSAWDSLQHF.